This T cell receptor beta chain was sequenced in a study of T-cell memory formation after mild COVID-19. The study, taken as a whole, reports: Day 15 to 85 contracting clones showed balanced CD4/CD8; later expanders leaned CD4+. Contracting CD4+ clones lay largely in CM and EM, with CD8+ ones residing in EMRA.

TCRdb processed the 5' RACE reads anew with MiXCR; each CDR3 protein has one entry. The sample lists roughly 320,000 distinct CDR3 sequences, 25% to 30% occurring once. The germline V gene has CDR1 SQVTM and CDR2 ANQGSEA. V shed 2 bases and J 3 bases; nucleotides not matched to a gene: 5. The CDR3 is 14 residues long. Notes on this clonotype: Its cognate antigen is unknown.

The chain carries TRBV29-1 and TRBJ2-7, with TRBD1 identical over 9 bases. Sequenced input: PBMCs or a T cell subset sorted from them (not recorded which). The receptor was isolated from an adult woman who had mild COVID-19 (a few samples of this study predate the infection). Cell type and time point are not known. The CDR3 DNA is TGCAGCGTTGAACCCGGGACAGGGAACTACGAGCAGTACTTC. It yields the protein CSVEPGTGNYEQYF.